This is a list of T cell receptor beta chains from one sample in a study of patients and donors after allogeneic stem cell transplantation. Using its own MiXCR run on the RT-PCR reads, TCRdb lists one record per CDR3 protein. The sample contains about 87,000 distinct CDR3 sequences, 5% of which appear only once. The sequencing input was blood, either unsorted or a sorted T cell fraction (not recorded which). The receptors shown here come from a human donor who was either an allogeneic HSCT recipient or a stem cell or donor lymphocyte infusion donor (not recorded which). It is not recorded whose cells these are; they may come from a transplant donor. CDR3s include the opening cysteine and the closing phenylalanine or tryptophan. D genes are given only for firm matches. Clone size appears in some rows only: once, few, many, or a class for an expanded clone.

clone size: many; D gene: -; CDR3 length: 15; V gene: TRBV27; J gene: TRBJ1-2; CDR3 protein: CASSSTTGWNYGYTF; CDR3 DNA: TGTGCCAGCAGTTCTACGACAGGATGGAACTATGGCTACACCTTC
clone size: many; D gene: -; CDR3 length: 14; V gene: TRBV7-2; J gene: TRBJ1-3; CDR3 protein: CASSLQALGNTIYF; CDR3 DNA: TGTGCCAGCAGCTTACAGGCCCTCGGAAACACCATATATTTT
clone size: many; D gene: -; CDR3 length: 15; V gene: TRBV24-1; J gene: TRBJ1-1; CDR3 protein: CATSDSTRGNTEAFF; CDR3 DNA: TGTGCCACCAGTGATTCGACAAGAGGGAACACTGAAGCTTTCTTT
clone size: few; D gene: -; CDR3 length: 13; V gene: TRBV2; J gene: TRBJ1-1; CDR3 protein: CASSSEGATEAFF; CDR3 DNA: TGTGCCAGCAGCTCAGAGGGAGCAACTGAAGCTTTCTTT
clone size: many; D gene: -; CDR3 length: 16; V gene: TRBV20-1; J gene: TRBJ1-6; CDR3 protein: CSARGGGKGYNSPLHF; CDR3 DNA: TGCAGTGCTAGAGGAGGAGGGAAGGGCTATAATTCACCCCTCCACTTT
clone size: many; D gene: TRBD2; CDR3 length: 15; V gene: TRBV5-1; J gene: TRBJ2-1; CDR3 protein: CASSPGTSHGNEQFF; CDR3 DNA: TGCGCCAGCAGCCCGGGGACTAGCCACGGCAATGAGCAGTTCTTC
clone size: -; D gene: TRBD2; CDR3 length: 19; V gene: TRBV24-1; J gene: TRBJ2-3; CDR3 protein: CATEDIGLAGEASTDTQYF; CDR3 DNA: TGTGCCACCGAAGATATCGGACTAGCGGGAGAGGCTAGCACAGATACGCAGTATTTT
clone size: many; D gene: TRBD2; CDR3 length: 13; V gene: TRBV20-1; J gene: TRBJ2-3; CDR3 protein: CSARGTSWDTQYF; CDR3 DNA: TGCAGTGCTAGAGGGACTAGCTGGGATACGCAGTATTTT
clone size: medium-sized; D gene: -; CDR3 length: 13; V gene: TRBV7-8; J gene: TRBJ1-1; CDR3 protein: CASSPRGYTEAFF; CDR3 DNA: TGTGCCAGCAGCCCCAGGGGATACACTGAAGCTTTCTTT
clone size: few; D gene: -; CDR3 length: 13; V gene: TRBV11-3; J gene: TRBJ1-2; CDR3 protein: CASSPSSSYGYTF; CDR3 DNA: TGTGCCAGCAGCCCATCCAGCAGCTATGGCTACACCTTC
clone size: many; D gene: TRBD1; CDR3 length: 14; V gene: TRBV7-8; J gene: TRBJ2-5; CDR3 protein: CASSWGTGEETQYF; CDR3 DNA: TGTGCCAGCAGCTGGGGGACAGGGGAAGAGACCCAGTACTTC
clone size: many; D gene: TRBD1; CDR3 length: 13; V gene: TRBV6-1; J gene: TRBJ1-1; CDR3 protein: CASRKTGRTEAFF; CDR3 DNA: TGTGCCAGCAGGAAGACAGGGAGGACTGAAGCTTTCTTT
clone size: many; D gene: -; CDR3 length: 13; V gene: TRBV10-3; J gene: TRBJ2-5; CDR3 protein: CACQGGLQETQYF; CDR3 DNA: TGTGCCTGCCAGGGGGGCCTCCAAGAGACCCAGTACTTC
clone size: many; D gene: TRBD2; CDR3 length: 17; V gene: TRBV20-1; J gene: TRBJ2-1; CDR3 protein: CSATRFGSGSSYNEQFF; CDR3 DNA: TGCAGTGCTACCCGGTTTGGTAGCGGGAGCTCCTACAATGAGCAGTTCTTC
clone size: many; D gene: -; CDR3 length: 12; V gene: TRBV28; J gene: TRBJ2-2; CDR3 protein: CASSTPTGELFF; CDR3 DNA: TGTGCCAGCAGTACCCCCACCGGGGAGCTGTTTTTT
clone size: many; D gene: TRBD1; CDR3 length: 15; V gene: TRBV6-5; J gene: TRBJ1-6; CDR3 protein: CASSYSNQGVSPLHF; CDR3 DNA: TGTGCCAGCAGTTACTCCAATCAGGGGGTATCACCCCTCCACTTT
clone size: many; D gene: -; CDR3 length: 15; V gene: TRBV28; J gene: TRBJ2-2; CDR3 protein: CASRPLGANTGELFF; CDR3 DNA: TGTGCCAGCAGACCCCTTGGGGCCAACACCGGGGAGCTGTTTTTT
clone size: many; D gene: TRBD2; CDR3 length: 15; V gene: TRBV28; J gene: TRBJ2-7; CDR3 protein: CASSLGASGSYEQYF; CDR3 DNA: TGTGCCAGCAGTTTAGGGGCTAGCGGGAGCTACGAGCAGTACTTC
clone size: -; D gene: -; CDR3 length: 17; V gene: TRBV5-6; J gene: TRBJ2-3; CDR3 protein: CASSLGVFSAITDTQYF; CDR3 DNA: TGTGCCAGCAGCTTGGGTGTGTTTAGCGCCATCACAGATACGCAGTATTTT
clone size: many; D gene: -; CDR3 length: 15; V gene: TRBV25-1; J gene: TRBJ2-3; CDR3 protein: CASSRPDSPTDTQYF; CDR3 DNA: TGTGCCAGCAGTCGGCCCGACAGCCCCACAGATACGCAGTATTTT
clone size: many; D gene: TRBD2; CDR3 length: 18; V gene: TRBV5-1; J gene: TRBJ2-5; CDR3 protein: CASSLGTSGGHNQETQYF; CDR3 DNA: TGCGCCAGCAGCTTGGGAACTAGCGGGGGGCATAACCAAGAGACCCAGTACTTC
clone size: many; D gene: TRBD2; CDR3 length: 18; V gene: TRBV4-1; J gene: TRBJ2-5; CDR3 protein: CASSQDPRLAGGQETQYF; CDR3 DNA: TGCGCCAGCAGCCAAGATCCCCGACTAGCGGGAGGGCAAGAGACCCAGTACTTC
clone size: -; D gene: -; CDR3 length: 14; V gene: TRBV11-2; J gene: TRBJ2-1; CDR3 protein: CASSRLGFYNEQFF; CDR3 DNA: TGTGCCAGCAGCCGACTAGGTTTTTACAATGAGCAGTTCTTC
clone size: many; D gene: TRBD1; CDR3 length: 11; V gene: TRBV29-1; J gene: TRBJ1-2; CDR3 protein: CSVGTGNGYTF; CDR3 DNA: TGCAGCGTCGGGACAGGCAATGGCTACACCTTC
clone size: few; D gene: TRBD1; CDR3 length: 17; V gene: TRBV14; J gene: TRBJ1-4; CDR3 protein: CASSSGQDFWLNEKLFF; CDR3 DNA: TGTGCCAGCAGCTCCGGACAGGATTTTTGGTTAAATGAAAAACTGTTTTTT
clone size: many; D gene: -; CDR3 length: 13; V gene: TRBV7-9; J gene: TRBJ2-4; CDR3 protein: CASSFGPGNIQYF; CDR3 DNA: -
clone size: -; D gene: -; CDR3 length: 13; V gene: TRBV5-1; J gene: TRBJ1-4; CDR3 protein: CASSLDLAQKLFF; CDR3 DNA: TGCGCCAGCAGCTTGGATCTGGCCCAAAAACTGTTTTTT
clone size: many; D gene: TRBD2; CDR3 length: 17; V gene: TRBV15; J gene: TRBJ2-1; CDR3 protein: CATSRGTGLAVSYEQFF; CDR3 DNA: TGTGCCACCAGCAGAGGAACGGGACTAGCGGTTTCGTATGAGCAGTTCTTC
clone size: -; D gene: -; CDR3 length: 14; V gene: TRBV20-1; J gene: TRBJ1-4; CDR3 protein: CSARDQLVGEKLFF; CDR3 DNA: TGCAGTGCTAGAGATCAGTTAGTAGGTGAAAAACTGTTTTTT
clone size: many; D gene: TRBD2; CDR3 length: 15; V gene: TRBV4-1; J gene: TRBJ2-5; CDR3 protein: CASRRYGGLQETQYF; CDR3 DNA: TGCGCCAGCAGGAGGTACGGGGGACTACAAGAGACCCAGTACTTC
clone size: many; D gene: -; CDR3 length: 15; V gene: TRBV2; J gene: TRBJ2-1; CDR3 protein: CASSELIISYNEQFF; CDR3 DNA: TGTGCCAGCAGTGAACTTATCATCTCCTACAATGAGCAGTTCTTC
clone size: many; D gene: -; CDR3 length: 13; V gene: TRBV7-8; J gene: TRBJ1-6; CDR3 protein: CASSLEWRSPLHF; CDR3 DNA: TGTGCCAGCAGCTTAGAGTGGCGGTCACCCCTCCACTTT
clone size: many; D gene: -; CDR3 length: 15; V gene: TRBV14; J gene: TRBJ2-1; CDR3 protein: CASSLGIPLYNEQFF; CDR3 DNA: TGTGCCAGCAGCTTAGGGATCCCGTTATACAATGAGCAGTTCTTC
clone size: many; D gene: -; CDR3 length: 13; V gene: TRBV20-1; J gene: TRBJ2-5; CDR3 protein: CSAPSEAQETQYF; CDR3 DNA: TGCAGTGCCCCCTCCGAAGCGCAAGAGACCCAGTACTTC
clone size: many; D gene: TRBD1; CDR3 length: 13; V gene: TRBV9; J gene: TRBJ1-2; CDR3 protein: CASSGHTGDRYTF; CDR3 DNA: TGTGCCAGCAGCGGACACACAGGGGATCGCTACACCTTC
clone size: many; D gene: -; CDR3 length: 15; V gene: TRBV2; J gene: TRBJ1-1; CDR3 protein: CASSGGSGRGTEAFF; CDR3 DNA: TGTGCCAGCAGTGGGGGTTCAGGTAGGGGCACTGAAGCTTTCTTT